The T cell receptor beta chain described here comes from a study of CD8+ T cells in alopecia areata. Per germline, CDR1 SGHRS and CDR2 YFSETQ. V was trimmed by 6 bases and J by 5 bases, leaving 22 bases between them. The CDR3 runs 16 residues. cDNA reverse transcribed from extracted RNA served as the sequencing template. Measured with immunoSEQ multiplex PCR; TCRdb has only the in-frame clones, and not every one. The data hold some 160,000 clones, with 62% observed a single time. The chain has TRBV5-1 and TRBJ2-3, with TRBD2 as a possible D gene (6 bases). The source of this sequence is a human donor in good health. Sequencing was carried out using CD8+ T cells sorted from blood. The CDR3 region is CASIGDGGKAEDTQYF. The CDR3 region has the DNA TGCGCCAGCATCGGAGACGGCGGGAAAGCCGAAGATACGCAGTATTTT.